The T cell receptor (beta chain) described here comes from a study of a mutant IDH1 vaccine in newly diagnosed glioma. Germline V CDR1 and CDR2: SGHNT, YYREEE (reference sequence). The CDR3 is 15 amino acids. The V end was cut by 0 bases, the J end by 1 base, with 8 bases between. Measured with immunoSEQ multiplex PCR; TCRdb has only the in-frame clones, and not every one. This sample carries 40,000 to 65,000 clones, about 77% of them seen once, and the ten largest clones take 1.5% to 2%. As to time point: week 5, during vaccination. Topical imiquimod was applied with each vaccine dose, which held 300 ug of mutant IDH1 20-mer peptide. A few counts support this clone. Its matching antigen is unknown.

The material sequenced was PBMCs, taken from a glioma patient whose treatment included an IDH1 peptide vaccine. The sequence derives from a woman in her forties with glioma. V usage is TRBV5-4 and J usage is TRBJ1-5, with unresolved D. The CDR3 protein is CASSLDPRSNQPQHF. The CDR3 bases are TGTGCCAGCAGCTTGGATCCGAGGAGCAATCAGCCCCAGCATTTT.